This TCR beta chain was profiled in a study of shared clonotypes between healthy human individuals. CD4+ cells underwent separation, giving CD45RA+ naive and CD45RA-negative memory subsets. The assay was immunoSEQ multiplex PCR, and TCRdb's table has in-frame clones only and misses some. The sample contains a few million clones, just over 90% of which appear only once. Sample: naive CD4+ T cells sorted from blood. Sample subset: CD45RA+ positively selected. This TCR was recovered from a man between 18 and 29 years old in good health.

CDR3 residues: CASSLLRDRITDTQYF. CDR3 nucleotide sequence: TGTGCCAGCAGCTTATTACGGGACAGGATCACAGATACGCAGTATTTT. The chain is built from TRBV7-9 and TRBJ2-3; 8 nucleotides match TRBD1. Germline V lookup: CDR1 SEHNR, CDR2 FQNEAQ (reference sequence). The CDR3 sequence is 16 residues long. Unmatched junction bases numbered 6, after V lost 2 bases and J lost 2 bases.